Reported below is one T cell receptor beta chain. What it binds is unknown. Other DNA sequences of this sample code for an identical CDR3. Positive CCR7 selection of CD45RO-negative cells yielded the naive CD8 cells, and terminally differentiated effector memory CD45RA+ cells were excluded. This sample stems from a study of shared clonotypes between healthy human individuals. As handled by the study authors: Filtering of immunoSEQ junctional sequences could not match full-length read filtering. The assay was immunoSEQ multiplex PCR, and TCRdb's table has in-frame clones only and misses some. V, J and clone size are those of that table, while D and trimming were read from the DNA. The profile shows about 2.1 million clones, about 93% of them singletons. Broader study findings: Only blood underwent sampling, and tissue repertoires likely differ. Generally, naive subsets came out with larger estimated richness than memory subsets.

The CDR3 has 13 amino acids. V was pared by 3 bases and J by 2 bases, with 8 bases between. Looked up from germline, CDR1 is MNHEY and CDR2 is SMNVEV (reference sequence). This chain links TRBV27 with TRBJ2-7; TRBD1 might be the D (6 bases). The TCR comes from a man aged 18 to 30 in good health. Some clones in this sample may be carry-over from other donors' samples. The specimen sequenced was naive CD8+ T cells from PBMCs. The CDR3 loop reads CASSFQGPYEQYF. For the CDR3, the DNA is TGTGCCAGCAGTTTCCAGGGGCCCTACGAGCAGTACTTC.